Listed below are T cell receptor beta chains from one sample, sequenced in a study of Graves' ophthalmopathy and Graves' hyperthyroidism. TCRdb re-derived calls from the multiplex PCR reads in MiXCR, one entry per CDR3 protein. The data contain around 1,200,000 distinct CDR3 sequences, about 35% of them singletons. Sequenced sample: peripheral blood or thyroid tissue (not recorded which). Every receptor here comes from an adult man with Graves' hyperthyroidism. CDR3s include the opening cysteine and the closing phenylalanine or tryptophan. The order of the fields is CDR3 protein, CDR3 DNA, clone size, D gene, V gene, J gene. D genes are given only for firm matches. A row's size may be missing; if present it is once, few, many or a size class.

CAISDASGSTDTQYF	TGTGCCATCAGTGACGCTAGCGGGAGCACAGATACGCAGTATTTT	.	TRBD2	TRBV10-3	TRBJ2-3
CACSARGNRGLDEQYF	.	.	.	TRBV10-2	TRBJ2-7
CDSSIYLCSVVQDNGYTF	.	.	.	TRBV9	TRBJ1-2
CASSAGTGTAEAFF	TGTGCCAGCAGCGCCGGGACAGGTACTGCGGAAGCTTTCTTT	few	TRBD1	TRBV9	TRBJ1-1
CASKASGPTYEQYF	TGTGCCAGTAAGGCGTCAGGGCCAACTTACGAGCAGTACTTC	many	.	TRBV19	TRBJ2-7
CASSSLRSGRSQYEQYF	TGTGCCAGCAGCTCCCTTAGGAGCGGGAGGTCCCAATACGAGCAGTACTTC	.	TRBD2	TRBV7-9	TRBJ2-7
CASGLGTNYGYTF	TGTGCCAGCGGCTTAGGGACAAACTATGGCTACACCTTC	.	.	TRBV7-2	TRBJ1-2
CASSNLPGGNQPQHF	TGTGCCAGCAGCAATTTACCGGGGGGCAATCAGCCCCAGCATTTT	.	.	TRBV4-1	TRBJ1-5
CATSTGLAGGQETQYF	TGTGCCACCAGCACTGGACTAGCGGGGGGGCAAGAGACCCAGTACTTC	few	TRBD2	TRBV15	TRBJ2-5
CASRGYRETQYF	TGTGCCAGCAGAGGCTACAGAGAGACCCAGTACTTC	few	.	TRBV6-1	TRBJ2-5
CASRTSTEAFF	TGTGCCAGCAGAACCAGCACTGAAGCTTTCTTT	many	.	TRBV28	TRBJ1-1
CASSQYTAGTGELFF	TGTGCCAGCAGCCAGTATACCGCGGGCACCGGGGAGCTGTTTTTT	many	.	TRBV7-8	TRBJ2-2
CASSDRDASGYTF	TGTGCCAGCAGCGACAGGGACGCTTCCGGCTACACCTTC	many	TRBD1	TRBV25-1	TRBJ1-2
CSGLDRTYEQYF	TGCAGCGGACTGGACAGAACCTACGAGCAGTACTTC	many	.	TRBV29-1	TRBJ2-7
CASSEGSDTYEQYF	TGTGCCAGCAGTGAGGGATCTGACACCTACGAGCAGTACTTC	.	.	TRBV2	TRBJ2-7
CSAPTRGKGEQYF	TGCAGTGCTCCAACTAGGGGTAAAGGCGAGCAGTACTTC	few	.	TRBV20-1	TRBJ2-7
CASSYPTGDQNTEAFF	TGTGCCAGCAGTTATCCCACAGGCGACCAGAACACTGAAGCTTTCTTT	.	.	TRBV6-6	TRBJ1-1